This is a list of T cell receptor beta chains from one sample in a study of blood T cells in healthy people across ages. TCRdb recomputed calls from the 5' RACE reads with MiXCR, one row per CDR3 protein. The data contain about 1.8 million distinct CDR3 sequences, around half of them singletons. The sequencing sample was made of blood. Source of these receptors: a woman in her thirties or forties in good health. CDR3s include the opening cysteine and the closing phenylalanine or tryptophan. D genes are given only for firm matches. A clone size is listed for some rows: how often the clone was seen (once, few, many), or a class if it is expanded.

v_call: TRBV10-3; clone_size: NA; j_call: TRBJ2-7; d_call: NA; cdr3_nt: TGTGCCATCAGGGAGGCAGCTTACGAGCAGTACTTC; cdr3_aa: CAIREAAYEQYF
v_call: TRBV7-2; clone_size: NA; j_call: TRBJ2-3; d_call: NA; cdr3_nt: TGTGCCAGCCTAGGGAGCCCAATCACAGATACGCAGTATTTT; cdr3_aa: CASLGSPITDTQYF
v_call: TRBV15; clone_size: NA; j_call: TRBJ1-2; d_call: TRBD1; cdr3_nt: TGTGCCACCAGCAGGGGACAGGGGGGAGGTGGCTACACCTTC; cdr3_aa: CATSRGQGGGGYTF
v_call: TRBV7-8; clone_size: NA; j_call: TRBJ1-4; d_call: NA; cdr3_nt: TGTGCCAGCAGCCCCCGGTCGGGAATTGCAACTAATGAAAAACTGTTTTTT; cdr3_aa: CASSPRSGIATNEKLFF
v_call: TRBV29-1; clone_size: few; j_call: TRBJ2-5; d_call: TRBD2; cdr3_nt: TGCAGCGTCGCCGATGGACTAGCGGGGGGAAAAGAGACCCAGTACTTC; cdr3_aa: CSVADGLAGGKETQYF
v_call: TRBV7-2; clone_size: many; j_call: TRBJ2-3; d_call: NA; cdr3_nt: TGTGCCAGCAGCTTTTATTCAGATACGCAGTATTTT; cdr3_aa: CASSFYSDTQYF
v_call: TRBV29-1; clone_size: few; j_call: TRBJ2-1; d_call: TRBD1; cdr3_nt: TGCAGCGTAGGGGGACAGGGGTTCTACAATGAGCAGTTCTTC; cdr3_aa: CSVGGQGFYNEQFF
v_call: TRBV12-3/TRBV12-4; clone_size: NA; j_call: TRBJ2-1; d_call: NA; cdr3_nt: TGTGCCAGCAGTTTCCCTCTCCAGAATGAGCAGTTCTTC; cdr3_aa: CASSFPLQNEQFF
v_call: TRBV2; clone_size: NA; j_call: TRBJ2-5; d_call: NA; cdr3_nt: TGTGCCAGCAGTGATGTACGGTACCAAGAGACCCAGTACTTC; cdr3_aa: CASSDVRYQETQYF
v_call: TRBV15; clone_size: few; j_call: TRBJ2-7; d_call: TRBD1; cdr3_nt: TGTGCCACCAGCGTCCCAGGGGGTTCCTACGAGCAGTACTTC; cdr3_aa: CATSVPGGSYEQYF
v_call: TRBV5-1; clone_size: NA; j_call: TRBJ2-1; d_call: TRBD1; cdr3_nt: TGCGCCAGCAGCTGGACAGGGGGCGATAGCTACAATGAGCAGTTCTTC; cdr3_aa: CASSWTGGDSYNEQFF
v_call: TRBV6-5; clone_size: NA; j_call: TRBJ1-2; d_call: TRBD1; cdr3_nt: TGTGCCAGCAGTTACTCCGACAGGGCCGGTGGCTACACCTTC; cdr3_aa: CASSYSDRAGGYTF
v_call: TRBV7-9; clone_size: NA; j_call: TRBJ1-2; d_call: TRBD1; cdr3_nt: TGTGCCAGCAGCCTAGGGACAGGGCGGGGATATGGCTACACCTTC; cdr3_aa: CASSLGTGRGYGYTF
v_call: TRBV7-3; clone_size: NA; j_call: TRBJ2-3; d_call: NA; cdr3_nt: TGTGCCAGCAGCTTAGTCTCCTCAGGGGCGCAGTATTTT; cdr3_aa: CASSLVSSGAQYF
v_call: TRBV7-2; clone_size: NA; j_call: TRBJ1-6; d_call: TRBD1; cdr3_nt: TGTGCCAGCAGCGGGGGGACAGGTTATTCACCCCTCCACTTT; cdr3_aa: CASSGGTGYSPLHF
v_call: TRBV12-3/TRBV12-4; clone_size: few; j_call: TRBJ1-2; d_call: TRBD1; cdr3_nt: TGTGCCGGGGGACAGGGCCGCTATGGTGGCTACACCTTC; cdr3_aa: CAGGQGRYGGYTF
v_call: TRBV7-2; clone_size: NA; j_call: TRBJ2-7; d_call: TRBD1; cdr3_nt: TGTGCCAGCAGCTTAGCTCAGGGGGCGTACTACGAGCAGTACTTC; cdr3_aa: CASSLAQGAYYEQYF
v_call: TRBV3-1; clone_size: NA; j_call: TRBJ2-4; d_call: NA; cdr3_nt: TGTGCCAGCAGCGAAAGAAGGGTAGCCTTAGCCAAAAACATTCAGTACTTC; cdr3_aa: CASSERRVALAKNIQYF
v_call: TRBV6-6; clone_size: NA; j_call: TRBJ2-5; d_call: NA; cdr3_nt: TGTGCCAGCAGTTACTCTGCGGGGGCACAAGAGCAGACCCAGTACTTC; cdr3_aa: CASSYSAGAQEQTQYF
v_call: TRBV28; clone_size: NA; j_call: TRBJ2-1; d_call: TRBD1; cdr3_nt: TGTGCCAGCAGTTACAGGGGAGAGGAGCAGTTCTTC; cdr3_aa: CASSYRGEEQFF
v_call: TRBV20-1; clone_size: NA; j_call: TRBJ2-3; d_call: TRBD2; cdr3_nt: TGCAGTGCTAGCCTAGGACTAGCGGGGGACACAGATACGCAGTATTTT; cdr3_aa: CSASLGLAGDTDTQYF
v_call: TRBV11-2; clone_size: NA; j_call: TRBJ2-5; d_call: TRBD2; cdr3_nt: TGTGCCAGCAGCGAGGGGATGGCGGGGGGGCCAGTTGGAGAGACCCAGTACTTC; cdr3_aa: CASSEGMAGGPVGETQYF
v_call: TRBV13; clone_size: NA; j_call: TRBJ2-1; d_call: TRBD2; cdr3_nt: TGTGCCAGCAGCTTCCCATCGACTAGCGGTAGGAGCTCCTACAATGAGCAGTTCTTC; cdr3_aa: CASSFPSTSGRSSYNEQFF
v_call: TRBV7-9; clone_size: NA; j_call: TRBJ2-1; d_call: TRBD1; cdr3_nt: TGTGCCAGCAGCCCACTTAAACGACAGGGAGAGAATGAGCAGTTCTTC; cdr3_aa: CASSPLKRQGENEQFF
v_call: TRBV7-3; clone_size: few; j_call: TRBJ2-1; d_call: TRBD2; cdr3_nt: TGTGCCAGCAGCTTAAAACTAGCGGGGGGCTACAATGAGCAGTTCTTC; cdr3_aa: CASSLKLAGGYNEQFF
v_call: TRBV20-1; clone_size: NA; j_call: TRBJ1-1; d_call: NA; cdr3_nt: TGCAGTGCTAGAATGAAGGAGACCTCCCAAGCCCGAGCTTTCTTT; cdr3_aa: CSARMKETSQARAFF
v_call: TRBV6-6; clone_size: NA; j_call: TRBJ2-3; d_call: NA; cdr3_nt: TGTGCCAGCATGGGGGTTGCTCGCACAGATACGCAGTATTTT; cdr3_aa: CASMGVARTDTQYF
v_call: TRBV12-3/TRBV12-4; clone_size: NA; j_call: TRBJ1-5; d_call: NA; cdr3_nt: TGTGCCAGCAGGGCAGGGATGGGGCAGCCCCAGCATTTT; cdr3_aa: CASRAGMGQPQHF
v_call: TRBV6-2/TRBV6-3; clone_size: NA; j_call: TRBJ2-7; d_call: NA; cdr3_nt: TGTGCCAGCAGCCAACTATGGACCGCCAGGGATAAGGAGCAGTACTTC; cdr3_aa: CASSQLWTARDKEQYF
v_call: TRBV12-3/TRBV12-4; clone_size: NA; j_call: TRBJ2-1; d_call: TRBD2; cdr3_nt: TGTGCCAGCAGTTTTCGCACCAGCGGGGGGGCGTACAATGAGCAGTTCTTC; cdr3_aa: CASSFRTSGGAYNEQFF
v_call: TRBV20-1; clone_size: NA; j_call: TRBJ1-6; d_call: NA; cdr3_nt: TGCAGTGTGACTGGCAGGGAAGGGAATTCACCCCTCCACTTT; cdr3_aa: CSVTGREGNSPLHF
v_call: TRBV29-1; clone_size: few; j_call: TRBJ2-1; d_call: NA; cdr3_nt: TGCAGCGTTGAAGTGGTAGAGCACAATGAGCAGTTCTTC; cdr3_aa: CSVEVVEHNEQFF
v_call: TRBV20-1; clone_size: few; j_call: TRBJ1-1; d_call: NA; cdr3_nt: TGCAGTGCCCCTGTGAGACAGGTGAACACTGAAGCTTTCTTT; cdr3_aa: CSAPVRQVNTEAFF
v_call: TRBV15; clone_size: few; j_call: TRBJ1-4; d_call: NA; cdr3_nt: TGTGCCACCAGCACACGGGGGGCGGCTAATGAAAAACTGTTTTTT; cdr3_aa: CATSTRGAANEKLFF
v_call: TRBV13; clone_size: NA; j_call: TRBJ2-1; d_call: TRBD1; cdr3_nt: TGTGCCAGCAGCTTAGTACGGTTCGAGGGACAGGGAAATGAGCAGTTCTTC; cdr3_aa: CASSLVRFEGQGNEQFF
v_call: TRBV4-1; clone_size: NA; j_call: TRBJ1-2; d_call: NA; cdr3_nt: TGCGCCAGCAGCCAAGAGGAGGGTACGGTCTTAGGTTATGGCTACACCTTC; cdr3_aa: CASSQEEGTVLGYGYTF
v_call: TRBV25-1; clone_size: NA; j_call: TRBJ1-4; d_call: NA; cdr3_nt: TGTGCCAGCAGTAAAAAGGGGGGGTATGAAAAACTGTTTTTT; cdr3_aa: CASSKKGGYEKLFF
v_call: TRBV20-1; clone_size: NA; j_call: TRBJ2-4; d_call: TRBD1; cdr3_nt: TGCAGTGCAAGAGGGACAGGGGGCTGGAACATTCAGTACTTC; cdr3_aa: CSARGTGGWNIQYF
v_call: TRBV11-2; clone_size: NA; j_call: TRBJ2-5; d_call: NA; cdr3_nt: TGTGCCAGCAGTCATCCGTTTAGCAACCAAGAGACCCAGTACTTC; cdr3_aa: CASSHPFSNQETQYF
v_call: TRBV6-5; clone_size: NA; j_call: TRBJ1-5; d_call: NA; cdr3_nt: TGTGCCAGCAGGGGCTCGTGGAGGAGCAATCAGCCCCAGCATTTT; cdr3_aa: CASRGSWRSNQPQHF
v_call: TRBV20-1; clone_size: NA; j_call: TRBJ1-2; d_call: NA; cdr3_nt: TGCAGTGCTAGGGGGGGGCTAGGCGTTTCGTATGGCTACACCTTC; cdr3_aa: CSARGGLGVSYGYTF
v_call: TRBV24-1; clone_size: few; j_call: TRBJ1-2; d_call: NA; cdr3_nt: TGTGCCACCTCTTCTCAGACAGAGTATTCGAGAGGCTACACCTTC; cdr3_aa: CATSSQTEYSRGYTF
v_call: TRBV6-5; clone_size: NA; j_call: TRBJ2-2; d_call: TRBD1; cdr3_nt: TGTGCCAGCAGTTCCTGGACAGGGAACACCGGGGAGCTGTTTTTT; cdr3_aa: CASSSWTGNTGELFF
v_call: TRBV3-1; clone_size: few; j_call: TRBJ2-1; d_call: TRBD1; cdr3_nt: TGTGCCAGCAGCCAAGCTCGGCAGGGGGCTTACAATGAGCAGTTCTTC; cdr3_aa: CASSQARQGAYNEQFF
v_call: TRBV2; clone_size: NA; j_call: TRBJ2-1; d_call: NA; cdr3_nt: TGTGCCAGCGCTCGGGAGGGCAGGGGGAATGAGCAGTTCTTC; cdr3_aa: CASAREGRGNEQFF
v_call: TRBV7-9; clone_size: once; j_call: TRBJ1-4; d_call: NA; cdr3_nt: TGTGCCAGCAGCTTGACTCAGGGGATAGTGTTGACTAATGAAAAACTGTTTTTT; cdr3_aa: CASSLTQGIVLTNEKLFF
v_call: TRBV29-1; clone_size: NA; j_call: TRBJ2-6; d_call: NA; cdr3_nt: TGCAGCGTTACCCCAAGCAGCTCTGGGGCCAACGTCCTGACTTTC; cdr3_aa: CSVTPSSSGANVLTF
v_call: TRBV6-2/TRBV6-3; clone_size: NA; j_call: TRBJ2-1; d_call: NA; cdr3_nt: TGTGCCAGCAGTACAGCGGCCGTCAATGAGCAGTTCTTC; cdr3_aa: CASSTAAVNEQFF
v_call: TRBV28; clone_size: few; j_call: TRBJ2-7; d_call: NA; cdr3_nt: TGTGCCAGCGGAGTGGCACTAGGCGGCGAGCAGTACTTC; cdr3_aa: CASGVALGGEQYF
v_call: TRBV7-3; clone_size: once; j_call: TRBJ2-1; d_call: NA; cdr3_nt: TGTGCCAGCAGCTTAGGGGCTAGGCCCTGCAATGAGCAGTTCTTC; cdr3_aa: CASSLGARPCNEQFF